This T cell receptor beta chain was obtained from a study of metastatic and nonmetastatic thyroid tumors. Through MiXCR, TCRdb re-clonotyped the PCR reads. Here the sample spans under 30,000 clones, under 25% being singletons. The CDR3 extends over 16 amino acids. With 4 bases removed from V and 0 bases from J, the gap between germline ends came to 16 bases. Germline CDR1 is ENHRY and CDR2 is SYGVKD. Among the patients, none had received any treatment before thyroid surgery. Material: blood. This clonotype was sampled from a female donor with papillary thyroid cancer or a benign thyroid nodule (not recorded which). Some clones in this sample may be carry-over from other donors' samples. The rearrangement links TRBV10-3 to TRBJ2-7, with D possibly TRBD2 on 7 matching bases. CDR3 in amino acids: CAISGGGERSSYEQYF. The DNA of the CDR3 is TGTGCCATCAGTGGCGGGGGCGAAAGGAGCTCCTACGAGCAGTACTTC.